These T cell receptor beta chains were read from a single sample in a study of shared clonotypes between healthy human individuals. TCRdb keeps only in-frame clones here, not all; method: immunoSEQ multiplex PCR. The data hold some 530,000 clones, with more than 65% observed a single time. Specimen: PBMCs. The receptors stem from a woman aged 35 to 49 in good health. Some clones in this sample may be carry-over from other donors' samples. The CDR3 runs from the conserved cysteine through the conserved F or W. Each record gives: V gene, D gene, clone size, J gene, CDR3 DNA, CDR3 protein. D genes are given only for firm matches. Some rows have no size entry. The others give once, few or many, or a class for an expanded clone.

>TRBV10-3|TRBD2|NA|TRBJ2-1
TGTGCCATCAGCCTAGCGGGGATTAGCAATGAGCAGTTCTTC
CAISLAGISNEQFF
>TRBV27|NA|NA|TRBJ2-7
TGTGCCAGCAGTCCCGACGGGGTAAATGCCTACGAGCAGTACTTC
CASSPDGVNAYEQYF
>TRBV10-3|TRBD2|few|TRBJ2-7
TGTGCCATCAGTGGGGGGGGAGTTGCTAGCGGGAGGGACAAGGTGGGCTACGAGCAGTACTTC
CAISGGGVASGRDKVGYEQYF
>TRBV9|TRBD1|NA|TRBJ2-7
TGTGCCAGCAGCGTAGAGGGGACAGGGGGCAACGAGCAGTACTTC
CASSVEGTGGNEQYF
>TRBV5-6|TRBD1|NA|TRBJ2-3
TGTGCCAGCAGCTTGGACAGGGGACGGGATCGGGTTACGCAGTATTTT
CASSLDRGRDRVTQYF
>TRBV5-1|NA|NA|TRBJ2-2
TGCGCCAGCAGCCCACAGGTGGGCGGGGAGCTGTTTTTT
CASSPQVGGELFF
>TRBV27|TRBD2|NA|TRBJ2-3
TGTGCCAGCAGTCAAGGGACTAGCGGGAGGCCCTCCCGGGCAGATACGCAGTATTTT
CASSQGTSGRPSRADTQYF
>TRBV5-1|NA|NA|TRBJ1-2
TGCGCCAGCAGCTTGGATTACCGGGTGATACGATATGGCTACACCTTC
CASSLDYRVIRYGYTF
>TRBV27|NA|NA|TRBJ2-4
TGTGCCAGCGCCCGGGACCCAATAGCCAAAAACATTCAGTACTTC
CASARDPIAKNIQYF
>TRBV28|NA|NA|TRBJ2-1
TGTGCCAGCGGGGGAAATTACAATGAGCAGTTCTTC
CASGGNYNEQFF
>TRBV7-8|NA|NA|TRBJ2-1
TGTGCCAGCAGCTTAGCGTGGTACAATGAGCAGTTCTTC
CASSLAWYNEQFF
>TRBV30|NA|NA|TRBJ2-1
TGTGCCTGGACAGCGCGGGGACTTTACAATGAGCAGTTCTTC
CAWTARGLYNEQFF
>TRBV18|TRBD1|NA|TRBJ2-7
TGTGCCAGCTCACGGGACAGGGGTAACGAGCAGTACTTC
CASSRDRGNEQYF
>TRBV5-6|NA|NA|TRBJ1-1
TGTGCCAGCAGCGAATTAAGGGCTATGGCCACTGAAGCTTTCTTT
CASSELRAMATEAFF
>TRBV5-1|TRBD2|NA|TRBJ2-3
TGCGCCAGCAGCTTGCGAGGACTAGCGGGAATTAGCACAGATACGCAGTATTTT
CASSLRGLAGISTDTQYF
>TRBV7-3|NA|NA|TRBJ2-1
TGTGCCAGCAGCTCCATTCGGTCAATATACAATGAGCAGTTCTTC
CASSSIRSIYNEQFF
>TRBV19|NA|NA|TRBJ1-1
TGTGCCGGTCCGCAGGGGCGGAACACTGAAGCTTTCTTT
CAGPQGRNTEAFF
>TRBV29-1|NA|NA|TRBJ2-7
TGCAGCCCTCCATTGGCGGGATGGTCCTACGAGCAGTACTTC
CSPPLAGWSYEQYF
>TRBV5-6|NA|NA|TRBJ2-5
TGTGCCAGCAGCACCCCGACAGGAGGGGAGACCCAGTACTTC
CASSTPTGGETQYF